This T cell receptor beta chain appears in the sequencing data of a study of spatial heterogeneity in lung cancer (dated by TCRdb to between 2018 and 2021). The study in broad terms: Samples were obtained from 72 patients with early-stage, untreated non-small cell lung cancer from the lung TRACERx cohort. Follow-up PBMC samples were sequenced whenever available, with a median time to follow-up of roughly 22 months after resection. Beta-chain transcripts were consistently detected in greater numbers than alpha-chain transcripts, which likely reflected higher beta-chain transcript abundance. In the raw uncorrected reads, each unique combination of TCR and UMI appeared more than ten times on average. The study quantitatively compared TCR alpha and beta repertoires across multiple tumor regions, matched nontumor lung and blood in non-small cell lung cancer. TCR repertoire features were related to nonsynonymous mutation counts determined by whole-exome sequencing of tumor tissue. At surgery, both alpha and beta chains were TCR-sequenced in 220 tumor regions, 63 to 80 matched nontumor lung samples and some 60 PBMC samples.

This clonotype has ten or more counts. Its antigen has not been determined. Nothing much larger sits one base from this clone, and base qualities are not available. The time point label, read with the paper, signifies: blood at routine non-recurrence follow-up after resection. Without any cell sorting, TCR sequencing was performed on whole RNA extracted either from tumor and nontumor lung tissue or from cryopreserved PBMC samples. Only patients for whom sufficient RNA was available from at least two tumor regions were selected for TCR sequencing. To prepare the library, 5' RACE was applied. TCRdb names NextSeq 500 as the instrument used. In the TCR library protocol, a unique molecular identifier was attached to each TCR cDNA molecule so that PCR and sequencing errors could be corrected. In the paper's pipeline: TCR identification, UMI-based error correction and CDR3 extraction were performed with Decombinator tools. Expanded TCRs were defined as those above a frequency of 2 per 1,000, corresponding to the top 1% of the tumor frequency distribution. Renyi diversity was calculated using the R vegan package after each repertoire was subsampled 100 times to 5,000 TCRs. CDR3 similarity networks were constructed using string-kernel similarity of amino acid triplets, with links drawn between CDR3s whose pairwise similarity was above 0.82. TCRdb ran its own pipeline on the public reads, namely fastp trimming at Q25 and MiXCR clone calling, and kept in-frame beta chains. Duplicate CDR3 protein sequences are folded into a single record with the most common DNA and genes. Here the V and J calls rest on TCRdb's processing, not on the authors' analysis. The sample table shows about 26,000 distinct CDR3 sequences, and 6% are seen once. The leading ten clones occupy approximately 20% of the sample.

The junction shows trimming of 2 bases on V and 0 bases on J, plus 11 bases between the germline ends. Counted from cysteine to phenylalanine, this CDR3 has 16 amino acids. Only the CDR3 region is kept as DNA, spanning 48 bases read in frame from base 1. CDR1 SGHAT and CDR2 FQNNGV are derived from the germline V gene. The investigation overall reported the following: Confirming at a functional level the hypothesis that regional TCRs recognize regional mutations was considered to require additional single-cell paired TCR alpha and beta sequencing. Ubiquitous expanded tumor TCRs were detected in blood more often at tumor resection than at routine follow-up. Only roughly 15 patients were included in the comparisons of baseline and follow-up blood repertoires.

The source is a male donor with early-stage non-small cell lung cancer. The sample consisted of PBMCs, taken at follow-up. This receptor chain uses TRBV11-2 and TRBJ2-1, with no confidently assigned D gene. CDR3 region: CASSLRVVPSYNEQFF. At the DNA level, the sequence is TGTGCCAGCAGCTTACGTGTTGTCCCCTCCTACAATGAGCAGTTCTTC.